These 9 T cell receptor beta chains came from one sample sequenced in a study of post-analysis software for immune sequencing data. Overall study results and limits: There were five or six TRBV segments more frequent in patients than controls, and TRBV5-6, TRBV5-1 and TRBV20-1 were among them.

Libraries were made from TCR beta cDNA, and they carried unique molecular identifiers. A single record per CDR3 protein comes from TCRdb applying MiXCR to the PCR reads. The repertoire includes about 770,000 distinct CDR3 sequences, under 60% of them detected once, and 4.9% sits in the top ten. Their cognate antigens are unknown. Sequencing was carried out using blood. All receptors derive from a girl aged 5 to 17 with multiple sclerosis.

V is TRBV21-1 and J is TRBJ1-5; the DNA was not compared with TRBD1, the D call given in the table. TRBV21-1 represents a pseudogene. The CDR3 spans 18 residues. CDR3 region: CASSKVRAGLNGNQPQHF. The CDR3 coding sequence is TGTGCCAGCAGCAAAGTTCGGGCAGGGCTGAATGGCAATCAGCCCCAGCATTTT.

The chain combines TRBV27 with TRBJ2-7; TRBD1 agrees at 7 bases. Germline lookup yields CDR1 MNHEY and CDR2 SMNVEV (reference sequence). The CDR3 spans 14 residues. The ends lost 3 bases at V and 0 bases at J; junction bases unmatched: 2. The CDR3 spells CASSFTGDSYEQYF. In nucleotides, the CDR3 is TGTGCCAGCAGTTTTACAGGGGACTCCTACGAGCAGTACTTC.

This chain uses TRBV11-3 with TRBJ2-2, with 10 bases lining up with TRBD1. Germline CDR1 is SGHNT and CDR2 is YENEEA. V was clipped by 5 bases and J by 1 base; unmatched bases: 4. This CDR3 is 16 amino acids long. The CDR3 is CASSARTGGNTGELFF. The CDR3 DNA follows: TGTGCCAGCAGCGCCCGGACAGGGGGGAACACCGGGGAGCTGTTTTTT.

This rearrangement joins TRBV29-1 to TRBJ2-7, with 9 bases lining up with TRBD1. Looked up from germline, CDR1 is SQVTM and CDR2 is ANQGSEA. The trim removed 5 bases at V and 6 bases at J, leaving 2 bases unmatched. The CDR3 is made up of 11 amino acids. CDR3 amino acids: CSVTDRGEQYF. The CDR3 DNA sequence: TGCAGCGTTACGGACAGGGGCGAGCAGTACTTC.

This clonotype has ten or more counts. The gene calls are TRBV20-1 and TRBJ2-1, with 16 bases lining up with TRBD2. Trimming at V came to 5 bases and at J to 9 bases, leaving 4 bases not matched to a gene. The CDR3 runs to 14 residues. Germline-derived CDR1 and CDR2 are DFQATT and SNEGSKA (reference sequence). The CDR3: CSAGGTSGRGEQFF. In nucleotides, the CDR3 is TGCAGTGCTGGAGGGACTAGCGGGAGGGGTGAGCAGTTCTTC.

This clonotype occurred a few times. The J gene is TRBJ2-3, the V gene TRBV29-1; 11 bases are shared with TRBD2. The CDR3 is made up of 14 amino acids. The trim removed 7 bases at V and 4 bases at J, leaving 7 bases unmatched. Germline V CDR1 and CDR2: SQVTM, ANQGSEA. The CDR3 DNA reads TGCAGCGCTAAACTAGCGGGAGTGGCAGATACGCAGTATTTT. As protein: CSAKLAGVADTQYF.

V is TRBV18 and J is TRBJ2-5; a weak D match, TRBD2 (5 bases). Trimming shortened V by 1 base and J by 3 bases, and 12 bases separated the two germline ends. The germline gives CDR1 KGHSH, CDR2 LQKENI. The CDR3 covers 15 residues. As DNA, the CDR3 is TGTGCCAGCTCACCACTTCAGATGAGGGAAGAGACCCAGTACTTC. Protein sequence: CASSPLQMREETQYF.

This clonotype was seen only a few times. The chain links TRBV4-1 to TRBJ2-1; 11 positions match TRBD2. Per germline, CDR1 MGHRA and CDR2 YSYEKL. CDR3 length equals 16 residues. The V and J ends lost 2 bases and 5 bases, in that order; junction bases with no gene match: 5. CDR3 sequence: CASSQTSGRSDNEQFF. For the CDR3, the DNA is TGCGCCAGCAGCCAAACTAGCGGGAGAAGCGACAATGAGCAGTTCTTC.

This clonotype was picked up a small number of times. The chain couples TRBV29-1 to TRBJ2-6; the D is unclear. CDR1 SQVTM and CDR2 ANQGSEA come from the germline V gene. The ends were cut back, 1 base at V and 2 bases at J, with 6 bases in the middle. CDR3 length: 14 amino acids. The CDR3 bases are TGCAGCGTTGAAGGGGCCGCTGGGGCCAACGTCCTGACTTTC. This encodes CSVEGAAGANVLTF.